The T cell receptor beta chain described here comes from a study of PD-1 and CTLA-4 blockade in melanoma listed by TCRdb under 2021. Some background on the complete study: In patients with melanoma, the study measured the effects of PD-1 blockade versus CTLA-4 blockade on the melanoma-reactive CD8 T cell response.

Regarding this clone: Its antigen remains unidentified. No base quality information exists; no much larger clone differs at one position.

The CDR3, cysteine through phenylalanine, is 13 amino acids long. The DNA shown is the 39-base CDR3, in frame from base 1. CDR1 and CDR2 (MRHNA, SNTAGT) derive from the germline V gene. Between the V and J ends, shortened by 0 bases and 5 bases respectively, the junction contains 8 bases. The method was the immunoSEQ multiplex PCR assay. TCRdb carries this immuneACCESS record with in-frame sequences only. Its versions omit some clonotypes, under half of them owing to an unresolved V gene in the studies checked, with the rest unexplained. The sample table lists about 30,000 clones, around nine tenths of them with a count of one. The top ten clones comprise about 8.5% of the sample.

This TCR derives from a human donor with melanoma. Here the sequenced sample was CD8+ T cells from peripheral blood, taken before anti-PD-1 treatment. The chain uses TRBV6-4 and TRBJ2-7; tentative D gene TRBD2, with 5 bases matching. CDR3 sequence: CASSDSTGNEQYF. DNA sequence: TGTGCCAGCAGTGACTCGACGGGGAACGAGCAGTACTTC.